These 14 T cell receptor beta chains originate from one sample sequenced in a study of T cell responses to AZD1222 COVID-19 vaccine. Generated by immunoSEQ multiplex PCR, the TCRdb table keeps only in-frame clones and is missing some. Altogether approximately 130,000 clones are present, 93% being singletons, with the ten largest covering under 3.5%. The material sequenced was peripheral blood, taken on day 0 of AZD1222 vaccination. Receptor source: an adult in good health.

The chain joins TRBV28 to TRBJ2-1; 7 bases align to TRBD2. Looked up from germline, CDR1 is MDHEN and CDR2 is SYDVKM. This CDR3 spans 12 amino acids. V trimming: 6 bases; J trimming: 8 bases; junction bases outside the gene matches: 4. CDR3 bases: TGTGCCAGCAGCTCAGCGGGGTATGAGCAGTTCTTC. Amino acid sequence: CASSSAGYEQFF.

V and J are TRBV2 and TRBJ1-5; no reliable D call. The CDR3 spans 14 residues. Trimming pared 6 bases from V and 9 bases from J, leaving 18 bases between. Germline V gene sequence: CDR1 SNHLY, CDR2 FYNNEI. The CDR3 DNA reads as TGTGCCAGCAGCCTGAGGAGGGATCGGGGGCCCCAGCATTTT. Protein product: CASSLRRDRGPQHF.

The chain couples TRBV28 to TRBJ1-6; no clear D gene. The germline V gene has CDR1 MDHEN and CDR2 SYDVKM. This CDR3 comprises 16 residues. The ends were cut back, 2 bases at V and 7 bases at J, with 15 bases in the middle. The CDR3 DNA follows: TGTGCCAGCAGTTTAGGCCGACGGAGTTTGAATTCACCCCTCCACTTT. The encoded protein is CASSLGRRSLNSPLHF.

V and J are TRBV19 and TRBJ1-1; no clear D. Trimming removed 4 bases at V and 7 bases at J, with 13 bases between. Germline CDR1 LNHDA, CDR2 SQIVND (reference sequence). The CDR3 covers 13 residues. This CDR3 reads CASSRRTVLEAFF. As DNA, the CDR3 is TGTGCCAGTAGTAGACGGACGGTCCTTGAAGCTTTCTTT. Drawing the rest from reference TRBV19 and TRBJ1-1, the complete variable domain is DGGITQSPKYLFRKEGQNVTLSCEQNLNHDAMYWYRQDPGQGLRLIYYSQIVNDFQKGDIAEGYSVSREKKESFPLTVTSAQKNPTAFYLCASSRRTVLEAFFGQGTRLTVV.

V and J are TRBV6-5 and TRBJ1-4; 7 nucleotides align to TRBD1. The germline CDR1 and CDR2 sequences are MNHEY and SVGAGI. The CDR3 loop spans 13 amino acids. J was trimmed by 6 bases and V by 5 bases; bases with no gene match: 3. The CDR3 nucleotides are TGTGCCAGCAGTCGGGACAGTGATGAAAAACTGTTTTTT. Translating gives CASSRDSDEKLFF.

V gene TRBV11-2 combines with J gene TRBJ2-7, with 8 nucleotides matching TRBD2. The CDR3 has 14 amino acids. CDR1 is SGHAT, CDR2 FQNNGV, per germline. Trimming at V came to 5 bases and at J to 4 bases, leaving 7 bases not matched to a gene. The CDR3 DNA follows: TGTGCCAGCAGCCCTGGGGCGGGGGGTTACGAGCAGTACTTC. Translation gives CASSPGAGGYEQYF.

The chain uses TRBV6-1 and TRBJ2-3; D remains unclear. The CDR3 totals 15 residues. Germline CDR1 is MNHNS and CDR2 is SASEGT. V lost 2 bases, J lost 0 bases, and 9 bases lay in between. Written as DNA, the CDR3 is TGTGCCAGCAGTGAAAATTCAGCTAGCACAGATACGCAGTATTTT. Encoded protein: CASSENSASTDTQYF.

V and J are TRBV27 and TRBJ1-5; D gene uncertain. CDR3 length: 14 residues. CDR1 is MNHEY and CDR2 is SMNVEV in the germline V gene (reference sequence). V was trimmed by 2 bases and J by 1 base, leaving 6 bases between them. CDR3 in amino acids: CASSLTGSNQPQHF. The CDR3 coding sequence is TGTGCCAGCAGTTTAACGGGGAGCAATCAGCCCCAGCATTTT.

V gene TRBV28 combines with J gene TRBJ1-2; perhaps TRBD1 as D (6 bases). V lost 6 bases, J lost 2 bases, and 22 bases lay in between. Germline CDR1 reads MDHEN; CDR2 reads SYDVKM. The CDR3 has 17 amino acids. The CDR3: CASSSRASGVRNYGYTF. The CDR3, as DNA: TGTGCCAGCAGCTCGAGGGCATCAGGGGTTCGAAACTATGGCTACACCTTC.

This clone was seen a single time. The chain links TRBV28 to TRBJ1-6, with 7 bases fitting TRBD1. The germline V gene has CDR1 MDHEN and CDR2 SYDVKM. This CDR3 comprises 15 residues. After removal of 6 bases from V and 6 bases from J, the junction contained 8 bases not matched to a gene. Written as DNA, the CDR3 is TGTGCCAGCAGAGTAACAGGGGACTTTAATTCACCCCTCCACTTT. Amino acid sequence: CASRVTGDFNSPLHF.

V and J are TRBV27 and TRBJ1-5, with D unresolved. V lost 5 bases and J lost 5, with 19 bases in between. Germline V gene lookup returns CDR1 MNHEY and CDR2 SMNVEV (reference sequence). This CDR3 region has 16 residues. This CDR3 reads CASSRIAPTQHQPQHF. The CDR3 bases are TGTGCCAGCAGTAGAATAGCCCCCACTCAACATCAGCCCCAGCATTTT.

The V gene is TRBV15, the J gene TRBJ2-5; 9 bases map to TRBD1. Germline V gene data show CDR1 as LNHNV and CDR2 as YYDKDF (reference sequence). The CDR3 covers 15 residues. After removal of 5 bases from V and 6 bases from J, the junction contained 10 bases not matched to a gene. CDR3 DNA: TGTGCCACCAGCGCCAAGACAGGGGGTCGGCAGACCCAGTACTTC. Translated, it gives CATSAKTGGRQTQYF. The full variable domain, rest sourced from reference TRBV15 and TRBJ2-5, is DAMVIQNPRYQVTQFGKPVTLSCSQTLNHNVMYWYQQKSSQAPKLLFHYYDKDFNNEADTPDNFQSRRPNTSFCFLDIRSPGLGDTAMYLCATSAKTGGRQTQYFGPGTRLLVL.

The chain carries TRBV11-3 and TRBJ2-1, with TRBD2 identical over 14 bases. Per the germline V gene, CDR1 is SGHNT and CDR2 is YENEEA. The CDR3 spans 18 residues. Germline trimming cut 5 bases from V and 1 base from J; bases unmatched to any gene: 7. CDR3 sequence: CASSRPGLAGVSYNEQFF. The CDR3, as DNA: TGTGCCAGCAGCCGGCCGGGACTAGCGGGAGTGTCCTACAATGAGCAGTTCTTC.

The chain carries TRBV27 and TRBJ2-1; 7 bases agree with TRBD2. The germline V gene encodes CDR1 MNHEY and CDR2 SMNVEV (reference sequence). The CDR3 covers 14 residues. With V trimmed by 6 bases and J by 3 bases, 5 bases remained unmatched. The CDR3: CASRPAGDYNEQFF. The CDR3 bases are TGTGCCAGCAGACCCGCGGGGGACTACAATGAGCAGTTCTTC.